A single sample gave rise to the 10 T cell receptor beta chains below, sequenced in a study of blood T cell repertoires in COVID-19. This table comes from immunoSEQ multiplex PCR, and its TCRdb copy is limited to in-frame clones, with some not included. The table shows about 82,000 clones, with around 89% occurring only once. The sequenced material came from PBMCs or T cells enriched from blood (not recorded which). The receptors originated from a woman in her 50s with acute COVID-19.

V and J are TRBV5-8 and TRBJ2-4; TRBD2 matches at 11 bases. Germline V gene sequence: CDR1 SGHTS, CDR2 YDEGEE. This CDR3 comprises 17 residues. J gave up 6 bases and V 4 bases, and 12 bases lay outside the gene matches. The CDR3 loop reads CASSRRYTGTSGNIQYF. DNA of the CDR3: TGTGCCAGCAGCCGAAGGTATACCGGGACTAGCGGAAACATTCAGTACTTC.

The chain employs TRBV19 and TRBJ1-3; 12 nucleotides match TRBD1. This CDR3 spans 18 amino acids. Per germline, CDR1 LNHDA and CDR2 SQIVND (reference sequence). The trim removed 1 base at V and 0 bases at J, leaving 4 bases unmatched. The CDR3 sequence is CASSIGGTGGFSGNTIYF. Written as DNA, the CDR3 is TGTGCCAGTAGTATAGGCGGGACAGGGGGCTTCTCTGGAAACACCATATATTTT.

The CDR3 region is CASTPAGGPGEQFF. The CDR3 bases are TGTGCCAGCACCCCAGCGGGAGGGCCAGGGGAGCAGTTCTTC. V is TRBV7-2 and J is TRBJ2-1; TRBD2 agrees at 10 bases. The length of the CDR3 is 14 residues. Germline CDR1 reads SGHTA; CDR2 reads FQGNSA. V lost 7 bases, J lost 10 bases, and 10 bases stayed unmatched. Variable domain in full (rest from reference TRBV7-2 and TRBJ2-1): GAGVSQSPSNKVTEKGKDVELRCDPISGHTALYWYRQSLGQGLEFLIYFQGNSAPDKSGLPSDRFSAERTGGSVSTLTIQRTQQEDSAVYLCASTPAGGPGEQFFGPGTRLTVL.

The CDR3 region has the DNA TGTGCCAGCACCGTGGCGGGAGGGTACAATGAGCAGTTCTTC. Translating it yields CASTVAGGYNEQFF. This chain connects TRBV6-5 to TRBJ2-1; 9 positions agree with TRBD2. Per germline, CDR1 MNHEY and CDR2 SVGAGI. CDR3 length: 14 amino acids. The V gene end was trimmed by 7 bases and the J gene end by 4 bases; junction bases not matched to a gene: 5.

The J gene is TRBJ1-3, the V gene TRBV15, with D hard to call. The CDR3 is 15 residues long. V lost 0 bases to trimming and J lost 0 bases, with 6 bases between them. Germline V lookup: CDR1 LNHNV, CDR2 YYDKDF (reference sequence). CDR3 in DNA: TGTGCCACCAGCAGAGATCGCAGCTCTGGAAACACCATATATTTT. It is translated as CATSRDRSSGNTIYF.

J is TRBJ2-2 and V is TRBV5-5; 8 nucleotides align to TRBD2. Germline V CDR1 and CDR2: SGHKS, YYEKEE (reference sequence). The trim removed 2 bases at V and 3 bases at J, leaving 3 bases unmatched. The CDR3 loop spans 15 amino acids. CDR3 sequence reads: CASSFASGHTGELFF. The CDR3 bases are TGTGCCAGCAGCTTCGCTAGCGGGCACACCGGGGAGCTGTTTTTT.

Written as DNA, the CDR3 is TGTGCCAGCAGTAACACAGGGTATGGCTACACCTTC. Translation gives CASSNTGYGYTF. The chain carries TRBV12-3 or TRBV12-4 and TRBJ1-2; D is possibly TRBD1 (6 bases). The CDR3 runs 12 residues. Trimming stripped 5 bases from V and 5 bases from J, with 9 bases between.

The V gene is TRBV5-4, the J gene TRBJ2-1, with D possibly being TRBD1 (6 bases). V was trimmed by 7 bases and J by 3 bases, leaving 11 bases between them. The germline CDR1 and CDR2 sequences are SGHNT and YYREEE (reference sequence). This CDR3 has 13 amino acids. This CDR3 is CASGGGVYNEQFF. The CDR3 DNA sequence: TGTGCCAGCGGGGGCGGAGTCTACAATGAGCAGTTCTTC.

The V call is TRBV6-4, the J call TRBJ2-7; D possibly corresponds to TRBD2 (5 bases). CDR1 and CDR2 (germline): MRHNA, SNTAGT. Trimming shortened V by 0 bases and J by 3 bases, and 12 bases separated the two germline ends. The CDR3 runs to 15 residues. The CDR3 protein is CASSDSLGGLYEQYF. In nucleotides, the CDR3 is TGTGCCAGCAGTGACTCCCTCGGAGGTCTCTACGAGCAGTACTTC.

CDR3 in amino acids: CASSSRDYSRREQFF. As DNA, the CDR3 is TGTGCCAGCAGCTCCCGGGATTATTCTCGGCGTGAGCAGTTCTTC. The chain is built from TRBV11-3 and TRBJ2-1, with D perhaps matching TRBD2 (5 bases). This CDR3 has 15 amino acids. Germline V gene data show CDR1 as SGHNT and CDR2 as YENEEA. V lost 4 bases to trimming and J lost 9 bases, with 19 bases between them.